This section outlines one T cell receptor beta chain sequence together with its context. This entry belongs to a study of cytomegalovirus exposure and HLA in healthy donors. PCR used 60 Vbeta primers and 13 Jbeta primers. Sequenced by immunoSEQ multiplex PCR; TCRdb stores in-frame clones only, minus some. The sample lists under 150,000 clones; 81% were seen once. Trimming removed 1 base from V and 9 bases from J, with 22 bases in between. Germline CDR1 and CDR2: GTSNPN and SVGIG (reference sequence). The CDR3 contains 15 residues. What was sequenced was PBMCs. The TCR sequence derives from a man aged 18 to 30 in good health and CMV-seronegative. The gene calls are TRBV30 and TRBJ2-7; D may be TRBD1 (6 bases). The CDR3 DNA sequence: TGTGCCTGGAGTGCCGGACAGACCTTTTCTCTAGTGCAGTACTTC. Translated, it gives CAWSAGQTFSLVQYF.